Listed below are T cell receptor beta chains from one sample, sequenced in a study of OX40 agonist ivuxolimab in advanced cancers. Here immunoSEQ multiplex PCR was the method, and the copy in TCRdb shows in-frame clones only, minus some. Of about 98,000 clones in the sample, approximately 90% are singletons; the top ten hold 0.8% to 1%. The sequences come from CD4+ or CD8+ T cells sorted from blood, collected in a trial of the OX40 agonist ivuxolimab. The receptors here all came from an adult with an advanced solid tumor such as melanoma, head and neck, liver or kidney cancer. The CDR3 runs from the conserved cysteine through the conserved F or W. The D gene is left open where the match is weak. Some rows mark clone size as missing; the rest say once, few, many or name a class of expanded clone.

v_call,d_call,clone_size,j_call,cdr3_aa,cdr3_nt
TRBV7-2,.,.,TRBJ1-1,CASGTAANTEAFF,TGTGCCAGCGGGACCGCTGCGAACACTGAAGCTTTCTTT
TRBV28,.,.,TRBJ2-2,CAVMSGAQNTGELFF,TGTGCCGTCATGTCGGGGGCCCAGAACACCGGGGAGCTGTTTTTT
TRBV9,TRBD1,.,TRBJ2-5,CASSRGAGGDETQYF,TGTGCCAGCAGCCGTGGCGCAGGGGGCGACGAGACCCAGTACTTC
TRBV19,.,.,TRBJ2-2,CASSIDRGGVGELFF,TGTGCCAGTAGTATAGATCGAGGTGGCGTGGGGGAGCTGTTTTTT
TRBV18,TRBD2,once,TRBJ2-1,CASSPGTTDNEQFF,TGTGCCAGCTCACCCGGGACTACCGACAATGAGCAGTTCTTC
TRBV6-6,TRBD2,once,TRBJ2-1,CASNRGRTSGRNEQFF,TGTGCCAGCAATCGCGGGAGGACTAGCGGGAGGAATGAGCAGTTCTTC
TRBV5-1,TRBD1,.,TRBJ1-3,CASSSGQGPGNTIYF,TGCGCCAGCAGCTCGGGACAGGGGCCCGGAAACACCATATATTTT
TRBV2,TRBD1,.,TRBJ1-3,CASRDGQGAGNTIYF,TGTGCCAGCAGGGACGGACAGGGAGCTGGAAACACCATATATTTT
TRBV19,.,.,TRBJ2-5,CASSMGQETQYF,TGTGCCAGTAGTATGGGCCAAGAGACCCAGTACTTC
TRBV5-4,.,.,TRBJ2-5,CASSSEGGGQETQYF,TGTGCCAGCAGCTCCGAGGGGGGAGGGCAAGAGACCCAGTACTTC
TRBV5-1,.,.,TRBJ2-5,CASSPGGQETQYF,TGCGCCAGCAGCCCCGGGGGACAAGAGACCCAGTACTTC
TRBV6-1,TRBD2,.,TRBJ2-1,CASSEVSSGSDEQFF,TGTGCCAGCAGCGAGGTTTCTAGCGGGTCCGATGAGCAGTTCTTC
TRBV10-1,.,.,TRBJ1-4,CASSELTGFNEKLFF,TGCGCCAGCAGTGAGTTGACAGGATTCAATGAAAAACTGTTTTTT
TRBV11-2,TRBD1,.,TRBJ1-1,CASSITGARGTEAFF,TGTGCCAGCAGCATCACAGGGGCCAGGGGAACTGAAGCTTTCTTT
TRBV9,TRBD1,.,TRBJ2-1,CASSVGAQGGRNEQFF,TGTGCCAGCAGCGTAGGGGCACAGGGGGGTAGAAATGAGCAGTTCTTC
TRBV7-2,.,.,TRBJ2-1,CASSQGGAYNEQFF,TGTGCCAGCAGTCAAGGGGGAGCTTACAATGAGCAGTTCTTC
TRBV7-9,.,.,TRBJ2-5,CASSSRLGFGETQYF,TGTGCCAGCAGCTCCCGCCTAGGTTTCGGTGAGACCCAGTACTTC
TRBV25-1,TRBD1,.,TRBJ2-2,CASSKTGATGELFF,TGTGCCAGCAGTAAAACAGGGGCAACCGGGGAGCTGTTTTTT
TRBV10-3,.,.,TRBJ1-5,CAISEAGGSNQPQHF,TGTGCCATCAGTGAGGCAGGCGGTAGCAATCAGCCCCAGCATTTT
TRBV5-6,.,.,TRBJ1-3,CASSPWTVGNTIYF,TGTGCCAGCAGCCCGTGGACAGTGGGAAACACCATATATTTT
TRBV7-8,TRBD2,.,TRBJ2-1,CASSHLIAGGAREQFF,TGTGCCAGCAGCCACCTTATAGCGGGGGGGGCGAGGGAGCAGTTCTTC
TRBV19,.,.,TRBJ2-1,CASIESGPYNEQFF,TGTGCCAGTATCGAAAGCGGCCCATACAATGAGCAGTTCTTC
TRBV2,.,.,TRBJ1-4,CASSEGGLNEKLFF,TGTGCCAGCAGTGAAGGGGGGCTAAATGAAAAACTGTTTTTT
TRBV7-8,.,.,TRBJ2-1,CASSDGAYNEQFF,TGTGCCAGCAGCGACGGGGCTTACAATGAGCAGTTCTTC
TRBV18,.,.,TRBJ2-4,CASSPPLEAWAKNIQYF,TGTGCCAGCTCACCACCTCTAGAAGCGTGGGCCAAAAACATTCAGTACTTC
TRBV28,TRBD2,.,TRBJ2-3,CASSTQPGLALRDTQYF,TGTGCCAGCAGTACCCAGCCGGGACTAGCTTTGCGAGATACGCAGTATTTT
TRBV5-6,TRBD1,.,TRBJ1-2,CASTSITLTGDYGYTF,TGTGCCAGCACCTCCATTACTTTGACAGGGGACTATGGCTACACCTTC
TRBV18,TRBD2,.,TRBJ2-1,CASSPQAGKQFF,TGTGCCAGCTCACCTCAAGCGGGAAAGCAGTTCTTC
TRBV7-9,.,once,TRBJ1-4,CASRGDGTNEKLFF,TGTGCCAGCAGAGGAGACGGGACTAATGAAAAACTGTTTTTT
TRBV7-9,.,.,TRBJ1-2,CASSSPFLSQLGGYTF,TGTGCCAGCAGTTCACCTTTTCTTTCGCAATTAGGTGGCTACACCTTC
TRBV28,TRBD1,.,TRBJ2-5,CASSPPGQRAPTQYF,TGTGCCAGCAGTCCTCCGGGACAGCGAGCCCCGACCCAGTACTTC
TRBV6-5,.,.,TRBJ1-3,CASSYSQGLGNTIYF,TGTGCCAGCAGTTACTCACAGGGACTCGGAAACACCATATATTTT